Following are 4 T cell receptor beta chains from one sample sequenced in a study of cytomegalovirus exposure and HLA in healthy donors. Primers for the PCR totalled 60 Vbeta and 13 Jbeta. The table came from immunoSEQ multiplex PCR; TCRdb's copy has only in-frame clones and leaves some out. The sample shows 80,000 to 95,000 clones, less than 65% of them seen only once. Sequencing used PBMCs. The receptor source for this set is a woman aged 30 to 39 in good health and CMV-seronegative.

The sample holds one count of this clone. This sequence joins TRBV5-1 and TRBJ2-7; 10 nucleotides agree with TRBD2. CDR1 and CDR2 (germline): SGHRS, YFSETQ. The CDR3 is 14 residues long. V lost 7 bases, J lost 3 bases, and 7 bases stayed unmatched. CDR3 sequence (DNA): TGCGCCAGCCGAGGACTAGCGGCCGGCTACGAGCAGTACTTC. Its protein is CASRGLAAGYEQYF.

CDR3 sequence reads: CAISPTGGMSGNTIYF. CDR3 coding DNA: TGTGCCATCAGTCCCACCGGGGGGATGTCTGGAAACACCATATATTTT. The chain couples TRBV10-3 to TRBJ1-3; tentative D call: TRBD1 (5 bases). There are 16 residues in the CDR3. Germline V gives CDR1 ENHRY, CDR2 SYGVKD. V was shortened by 5 bases and J by 1 base, with 15 bases between the two germline ends.

This clone was recorded a few times. The rearrangement uses TRBV5-1 and TRBJ2-1; TRBD1 agrees at 9 bases. Germline trimming cut 4 bases from V and 4 bases from J; bases unmatched to any gene: 3. The CDR3 loop spans 14 amino acids. CDR1 and CDR2 (germline): SGHRS, YFSETQ. CDR3 protein: CASSPGQGYNEQFF. The CDR3 DNA is TGCGCCAGCAGCCCGGGACAGGGATACAATGAGCAGTTCTTC.

The genes are TRBV30 and TRBJ1-6; weak D call: TRBD1 (5 bases). The CDR3 contains 14 residues. V was cut by 1 base and J by 4 bases, with 8 bases left in between. Germline CDR1 is GTSNPN and CDR2 is SVGIG (reference sequence). CDR3 amino acids: CAWSGTGYNSPLHF. The CDR3 DNA is TGTGCCTGGAGTGGAACAGGATATAATTCACCCCTCCACTTT.